Listed below are T cell receptor beta chains from one sample, sequenced in a study of blood T cell repertoires in COVID-19. The data were produced by immunoSEQ multiplex PCR, yet TCRdb's version contains in-frame clones alone and is incomplete. The sample lists about 140,000 clones; under 90% were seen once. Sequenced input: peripheral blood. Receptors were obtained from a human donor in a cohort sampled during active COVID-19. Each CDR3 is given with its conserved first and last residue. D genes are given only for firm matches. Clone size is shown for a subset of rows, as once, few, many or a class of expanded clone.

>TRBV12-3/TRBV12-4|TRBD1|TRBJ1-2|few
TGTGCCAGCACCCAACAGGGGGTTCATGGCTACACCTTC
CASTQQGVHGYTF
>TRBV6-1|TRBD1|TRBJ2-5|once
TGTGCCAGCAGTGAATATCGGGGACAGCAAGAGACCCAGTACTTC
CASSEYRGQQETQYF
>TRBV5-1|TRBD2|TRBJ2-5|NA
TGCGCCAGCATGGCAGCGGGGGGGCGGACCCAGTACTTC
CASMAAGGRTQYF
>TRBV7-9|TRBD2|TRBJ2-3|many
TGTGCCAGCAGCTTATTGCGGGGGGGCGGGACAGATACGCAGTATTTT
CASSLLRGGGTDTQYF
>TRBV27|NA|TRBJ2-7|NA
TGTGCCAGCGGCCGACTGGAGCAGTACTTC
CASGRLEQYF
>TRBV4-2|TRBD2|TRBJ2-2|NA
TGTGCCAGCAGCCAAGATGTCGAGCGGGGGGGCACCGGGGAGCTGTTTTTT
CASSQDVERGGTGELFF
>TRBV7-9|NA|TRBJ1-1|once
TGTGCCAGCAGCTTAGAAGGGACAAAAAGCACTGAAGCTTTCTTT
CASSLEGTKSTEAFF
>TRBV28|TRBD1|TRBJ1-4|NA
TGTGCCAGCAGCTCAGCGCAGGGGGCGCGTGAAAAACTGTTTTTT
CASSSAQGAREKLFF
>TRBV2|TRBD2|TRBJ2-3|NA
TGTGCCAGCACCAAAGGGGTTAGCGGGGGCCCGCCTTATTTT
CASTKGVSGGPPYF
>TRBV7-9|TRBD1|TRBJ2-2|NA
TGTGCCAGCAACAGAGCAGGGACAGGGGGGTCCAAGAACACCGGGGAGCTGTTTTTT
CASNRAGTGGSKNTGELFF
>TRBV18|NA|TRBJ2-5|NA
TGTGCCAGCTCACCGATCTCTGGCGAGACCCAGTACTTC
CASSPISGETQYF
>TRBV3-1/TRBV3-2|TRBD1|TRBJ2-4|NA
TGTGCCAGCAGCCCAGGGGACAGGCGAACGAAAAACATTCGGTACTTC
CASSPGDRRTKNIRYF
>TRBV2|NA|TRBJ1-3|NA
TGTGCCAGCAGTGAAAACAGGGTCTCTGGAAACACCATATATTTT
CASSENRVSGNTIYF
>TRBV3-1/TRBV3-2|TRBD1|TRBJ1-2|NA
TGTGCCAGCAGCCAAGCGTCAGGGACAGCGGGCTACACCTTC
CASSQASGTAGYTF
>TRBV9|TRBD1|TRBJ2-5|NA
TGTGCCAGCAGCGTAGCCCAGGGACAGCAAGAGACCCAGTACTTC
CASSVAQGQQETQYF
>TRBV20-1|NA|TRBJ1-4|NA
TGCAGTGCTAGTCTTGGACAGATCCAAGAAAAACTGTTTTTT
CSASLGQIQEKLFF
>TRBV5-1|TRBD1|TRBJ2-7|once
TGCGCCAGCAGCTTGGACCGGGACAGGGGCTACGAGCAGTACTTC
CASSLDRDRGYEQYF
>TRBV7-2|TRBD1|TRBJ1-2|NA
TGTGCCAGCAGCAGACTAAACAGGGGAGAAGGCTACACCTTC
CASSRLNRGEGYTF
>TRBV6-6|NA|TRBJ2-5|NA
TGTGCCAGCAGTTACAGGACAGTAGAAGAGACCCAGTACTTC
CASSYRTVEETQYF
>TRBV5-1|TRBD1|TRBJ2-3|NA
TGCGCCAGCAGCTTGGTTGGACAGGGGGCAGATACGCAGTATTTT
CASSLVGQGADTQYF
>TRBV5-4|TRBD1|TRBJ2-1|NA
TGTGCCAGCAGCACGGACAGGAGGCAGTTCTTC
CASSTDRRQFF
>TRBV5-1|TRBD1|TRBJ1-5|NA
TGCGCCAGCAGCCCCGACGGGCGGGGACAGCTTAATCAGCCCCAGCATTTT
CASSPDGRGQLNQPQHF
>TRBV5-1|NA|TRBJ2-5|NA
TGCGCCAGCAGCTTGGCCGACAGGATCCTCCAAGAGACCCAGTACTTC
CASSLADRILQETQYF
>TRBV5-4|TRBD2|TRBJ2-3|NA
TGTGCCAGCAGCTTGGCCAGTATAACTAGCGGGGGGGCGACAGATACGCAGTATTTT
CASSLASITSGGATDTQYF
>TRBV30|TRBD1|TRBJ1-5|NA
TGTGCCTGGGCAGGGGGCGGCAATCAGCCCCAGCATTTT
CAWAGGGNQPQHF
>TRBV6-4|TRBD2|TRBJ2-5|once
TGTGCCAGCAGCGCTCTAGCGGGGGGGCTCGAGACCCAGTACTTC
CASSALAGGLETQYF
>TRBV14|NA|TRBJ1-1|NA
TGTGCCAGCAGCCAAGTGGCAGGGGTGACCACTGAAGCTTTCTTT
CASSQVAGVTTEAFF
>TRBV27|TRBD1|TRBJ2-3|NA
TGTGCCAGCTCCCGACAGGGACACGGCACAGATACGCAGTATTTT
CASSRQGHGTDTQYF
>TRBV7-2|TRBD2|TRBJ2-2|NA
TGTGCCAGCAGCTTAACTCTAGCGGGGAACACCGGGGAGCTGTTTTTT
CASSLTLAGNTGELFF
>TRBV6-4|NA|TRBJ2-2|few
TGTGCCAGCAGAGGACAGACAAACACCGGGGAGCTGTTTTTT
CASRGQTNTGELFF
>TRBV19|NA|TRBJ2-1|once
TGTGCCAGTAGTATAGTTGGGGGGGCCTCCGATGAGCAGTTCTTC
CASSIVGGASDEQFF
>TRBV4-2|TRBD1|TRBJ2-7|NA
TGTGCCAGCAGCCCGGCCGGGACAGGGGACTACGAGCAGTACTTC
CASSPAGTGDYEQYF
>TRBV2|TRBD1|TRBJ2-3|NA
TGTGCCAGCAGTGACAGGACAGGGATCACAGATACGCAGTATTTT
CASSDRTGITDTQYF
>TRBV9|TRBD2|TRBJ2-2|NA
TGTGCCAGCAGCGTAGTCGGGGGGGCCCCCGGGGAGCTGTTTTTT
CASSVVGGAPGELFF
>TRBV4-2|NA|TRBJ1-6|NA
TGTGCCAGCAGCCAAGATTTACAGTTCGACTCACCCCTCCACTTT
CASSQDLQFDSPLHF
>TRBV5-1|NA|TRBJ2-7|NA
TGCGCCAGCAGCTTGGCAGGACTGATCTACGAGCAGTACTTC
CASSLAGLIYEQYF
>TRBV6-2/TRBV6-3|NA|TRBJ1-5|NA
TGTGCCAGCAGTTACTATCGGCGGGTTGATCAGCCCCAGCATTTT
CASSYYRRVDQPQHF
>TRBV5-1|TRBD2|TRBJ2-2|NA
TGCGCCAGCAGCTTGGGAGCTAGCGGGGGCAACACCGGGGAGCTGTTTTTT
CASSLGASGGNTGELFF
>TRBV7-8|TRBD2|TRBJ2-5|NA
TGTGCCAGCAGCTCGAGACTAGCTCAAGAGACCCAGTACTTC
CASSSRLAQETQYF
>TRBV2|NA|TRBJ2-7|NA
TGTGCCAGCAGTGAAGGCGTCTACGAGCAGTACTTC
CASSEGVYEQYF
>TRBV5-6|TRBD1|TRBJ1-3|NA
TGTGCCAGCAGCGGCCCCCGGACAGGGGTCCTCTCTGGAAACACCATATATTTT
CASSGPRTGVLSGNTIYF
>TRBV9|NA|TRBJ2-5|NA
TGTGCCAGCAGCGTAGAAGGGACTCGCCAAGAGACCCAGTACTTC
CASSVEGTRQETQYF
>TRBV19|TRBD1|TRBJ1-4|NA
TGTGCCAGTAGTGAAGACAGGGCGGCTAATGAAAAACTGTTTTTT
CASSEDRAANEKLFF
>TRBV7-2|TRBD1|TRBJ2-5|NA
TGTGCCAGCAGCTTAGAAGGGGGCCCCCAAGAGACCCAGTACTTC
CASSLEGGPQETQYF
>TRBV28|TRBD2|TRBJ2-5|NA
TGTGCCAGCAGTTTACCCCTAGCGGCCCAAGAGACCCAGTACTTC
CASSLPLAAQETQYF
>TRBV2|NA|TRBJ2-1|NA
TGTGCCAGCAGTGAAAGGCAGGGGGGTAATGAGCAGTTCTTC
CASSERQGGNEQFF
>TRBV29-1|TRBD1|TRBJ1-5|few
TGCAGCGTTACGACAGGGGTGGCGCCCCAGCATTTT
CSVTTGVAPQHF
>TRBV7-3|NA|TRBJ2-6|NA
TGTGCCAGCAGCAAATCCAGCGCCTCGAGTGGGGCCAACGTCCTGACTTTC
CASSKSSASSGANVLTF
>TRBV19|TRBD1|TRBJ2-2|NA
TGTGCCAGTAGTATCGACAGGGCTACGAACACCGGGGAGCTGTTTTTT
CASSIDRATNTGELFF
>TRBV19|NA|TRBJ1-4|NA
TGTGCCAGTAGTATATCGGGTAATGAAAAACTGTTTTTT
CASSISGNEKLFF
>TRBV28|TRBD1|TRBJ1-1|NA
TGTGCCAGCAGCGGACAGGGGGGGATGGCCACTGAAGCTTTCTTT
CASSGQGGMATEAFF
>TRBV19|NA|TRBJ1-1|NA
TGTGCCAGTACCTCCAGGAATCAGGGTGTTGAAGCTTTCTTT
CASTSRNQGVEAFF
>TRBV30|NA|TRBJ2-3|NA
TGTGCCTGGAGTCTAGTAACAGGTGGCGACACAGATACGCAGTATTTT
CAWSLVTGGDTDTQYF
>TRBV5-1|TRBD1|TRBJ1-5|NA
TGCGCCAGCAGCCCCGGGACAGGACGTCAGCCCCAGCATTTT
CASSPGTGRQPQHF
>TRBV9|NA|TRBJ1-2|NA
TGTGCCAGCAGCGTAGGCCCTGAAGGAGGGTACACCTTC
CASSVGPEGGYTF
>TRBV4-3|NA|TRBJ2-6|NA
TGCGCCAGCAGCCAAGGGAGGGGTTTTGGATCTGGGGCCAACGTCCTGACTTTC
CASSQGRGFGSGANVLTF
>TRBV2|NA|TRBJ1-4|NA
TGTGCCAGCAGCGAAAACGGGGGAGAAAAACTGTTTTTT
CASSENGGEKLFF
>TRBV5-1|TRBD1|TRBJ1-2|NA
TGCGCCAGCAGCCAGGGACAGACAGTTATCTATGGCTACACCTTC
CASSQGQTVIYGYTF
>TRBV2|TRBD1|TRBJ1-2|NA
TGTGCCAGCAGTGAATGGGGACAGCGCTTTCGCGATGGCTACACCTTC
CASSEWGQRFRDGYTF